Below, 23 T cell receptor beta chains from the same sample are listed, as sequenced in a study of T cells in Graves' hyperthyroidism and ophthalmopathy. RNA transcripts were the template for amplifying TCR beta CDR3 regions. When the TCR CDR3 underwent first-round RT-PCR, the HTBI primer set was used. TCRdb re-called the multiplex PCR reads through MiXCR, storing one row per CDR3 protein. There are 300,000 to 500,000 distinct CDR3 sequences in the sample; about 16% occur only once, and about 31% lies in the top ten. Sequencing input: blood. Receptor source: a woman in her twenties or thirties with Graves' hyperthyroidism.

This clonotype appeared many times. This chain uses TRBV7-9 with TRBJ2-1; TRBD1 aligns across 7 bases. Germline CDR1 and CDR2: SEHNR and FQNEAQ (reference sequence). Trimming cost V 2 bases and J 3 bases; bases outside gene matches: 4. The CDR3 has 15 residues. CDR3: CASSLSNRGYNEQFF. The CDR3 DNA follows: TGTGCCAGCAGCTTATCCAACAGGGGCTACAATGAGCAGTTCTTC.

The chain joins TRBV7-9 to TRBJ1-4; D gene uncertain. Trimming took off 0 bases at V and 8 bases at J, with 13 bases between the two ends. Germline CDR1 and CDR2: SEHNR and FQNEAQ (reference sequence). This CDR3 region has 15 residues. CDR3 sequence (DNA): TGTGCCAGCAGCTTAGCGGAGGTTCGGCGGGAAAAACTGTTTTTT. It encodes CASSLAEVRREKLFF. Filled out from reference TRBV7-9 and TRBJ1-4, the complete variable domain reads DTGVSQNPRHKITKRGQNVTFRCDPISEHNRLYWYRQTLGQGPEFLTYFQNEAQLEKSRLLSDRFSAERPKGSFSTLEIQRTEQGDSAMYLCASSLAEVRREKLFFGSGTQLSVL.

The table lists this clonotype with a few counts. The V gene is TRBV29-1, the J gene TRBJ2-7; D is undetermined. V was shortened by 1 base and J by 2 bases, with 9 bases between the two germline ends. CDR1 and CDR2 from the germline V gene are SQVTM and ANQGSEA. This CDR3 is built from 13 residues. The CDR3 loop reads CSVEGDRTYEQYF. Written as DNA, the CDR3 is TGCAGCGTTGAAGGTGACCGGACCTACGAGCAGTACTTC.

The chain couples TRBV30 to TRBJ2-5, with 7 bases that match TRBD2. The trim removed 5 bases at V and 1 base at J, leaving 4 bases unmatched. CDR1 is GTSNPN and CDR2 is SVGIG in the germline V gene (reference sequence). This CDR3 contains 13 residues. The CDR3 nucleotides are TGTGCCTGGGAGCGGGGCGTCCAAGAGACCCAGTACTTC. Its translation is CAWERGVQETQYF.

A few counts support this clonotype. The chain employs TRBV19 and TRBJ1-1, with a tentative D call TRBD1 (5 bases). There are 13 residues in the CDR3. Germline assignment: CDR1 LNHDA and CDR2 SQIVND (reference sequence). V gave up 3 bases and J gave up 4 bases, with 9 bases separating them. The CDR3 sequence: CASSIRGGTEAFF. For the CDR3, the DNA is TGTGCCAGTAGTATTAGGGGTGGCACTGAAGCTTTCTTT.

The chain couples TRBV28 to TRBJ2-3, with D perhaps matching TRBD1 or TRBD2 (5 bases each). Germline CDR1 is MDHEN and CDR2 is SYDVKM. V lost 7 bases, J lost 4 bases, and 18 bases lay in between. There are 15 residues in the CDR3. The DNA of the CDR3 is TGTGCCAGCAAACGGAACCGGGACGCGCCAGATACGCAGTATTTT. It yields the protein CASKRNRDAPDTQYF.

The rearrangement uses TRBV11-2 and TRBJ2-7, with D possibly being TRBD2 (5 bases). The germline V gene encodes CDR1 SGHAT and CDR2 FQNNGV. CDR3 length: 17 amino acids. V lost 1 base and J 1 base, leaving 17 bases between the germline ends. CDR3 residues: CASSLGNSGEGSYEQYF. CDR3 bases: TGTGCCAGCAGCTTAGGTAATTCGGGTGAGGGATCCTACGAGCAGTACTTC.

This clonotype has only a few counts. The chain recombines TRBV5-1 with TRBJ2-3, with D tentatively TRBD1 (5 bases). The CDR3 is made up of 14 amino acids. The V gene's germline CDR1 is SGHRS and CDR2 YFSETQ. Trimming removed 4 bases at V and 4 bases at J, with 13 bases between. For the CDR3, the DNA is TGCGCCAGCAGCCCGGGTAGGGGCCCAGATACGCAGTATTTT. Translation gives CASSPGRGPDTQYF.

This clonotype was found many times. The chain has TRBV28 and TRBJ2-7, with D perhaps matching TRBD1 (5 bases). This CDR3 spans 14 amino acids. Deletions cut 8 bases from V and 2 bases from J, with 16 bases between. CDR1 and CDR2 from the germline V gene are MDHEN and SYDVKM. The CDR3 bases are TGTGCCAGCGGTAAAGCAGGGTTAACCTACGAGCAGTACTTC. Translating gives CASGKAGLTYEQYF.

This clonotype was observed at least ten times. The V and J genes are TRBV6-1 and TRBJ2-2; 8 positions match TRBD1. J was trimmed by 4 bases and V by 5 bases; bases with no gene match: 9. Germline V lookup: CDR1 MNHNS, CDR2 SASEGT. The CDR3 totals 16 residues. The CDR3 is CASSLRGQAPTGELFF. DNA for the CDR3: TGTGCCAGCAGTTTACGGGGACAGGCCCCCACCGGGGAGCTGTTTTTT.

This clonotype was detected many times. The chain employs TRBV6-2 or TRBV6-3 and TRBJ2-7; TRBD2 aligns across 8 bases. V shed 4 bases and J 6 bases; nucleotides not matched to a gene: 14. CDR1 and CDR2 from the germline V gene are MNHEY and SVGEGT. The CDR3 contains 16 residues. The CDR3: CASSSSGSAPITEQYF. The CDR3 DNA reads TGTGCCAGCAGTTCAAGCGGGAGCGCTCCTATTACCGAGCAGTACTTC.

The sample holds many counts of this clonotype. In DNA, the CDR3 is TGTGCCAGCAGCTCGGGGACTAGACAAAACAATGAGCAGTTCTTC. Its protein is CASSSGTRQNNEQFF. The V call is TRBV5-6, the J call TRBJ2-1; 8 bases are a match to TRBD2. Germline V lookup: CDR1 SGHDT, CDR2 YYEEEE. Trimming removed 3 bases from V and 5 bases from J; junction bases left unmatched: 7. The length of the CDR3 is 15 residues.

This clonotype has at least ten counts. The J gene is TRBJ2-7, the V gene TRBV13; 11 positions agree with TRBD2. The CDR3 sequence is 17 residues long. V gave up 1 base and J gave up 2 bases; unmatched junction bases: 7. CDR1 and CDR2 from the germline V gene are PRHDT and FYEKMQ (reference sequence). The CDR3 DNA sequence: TGTGCCAGCAGCTTAGTAGGGTTAGCGGGAGGGGCCTACGAGCAGTACTTC. This codes for CASSLVGLAGGAYEQYF.

The genes are TRBV15 and TRBJ2-3; D gene unclear. Trimming shortened V by 0 bases and J by 4 bases, and 11 bases separated the two germline ends. Germline assignment: CDR1 LNHNV and CDR2 YYDKDF (reference sequence). This CDR3 has 15 residues. Written as DNA, the CDR3 is TGTGCCACCAGCAGAGATAAGGCAAAGGCAGATACGCAGTATTTT. This gives the protein CATSRDKAKADTQYF.

Points on this clonotype: A read error may explain this, as a much larger clone is one base away. The V call is TRBV29-1, the J call TRBJ2-1; tentative D call: TRBD2 (5 bases). The V end lost 7 bases, the J end lost 1 base, and 14 bases lay between the germline ends. CDR1 SQVTM and CDR2 ANQGSEA come from the germline V gene. CDR3 size: 14 residues. CDR3 nucleotides: TGCAGCGGAACGAGGGCAGCATCCTACAATGAGCAGTTCTTC. Translating it yields CSGTRAASYNEQFF.

This clonotype was counted ten times or more. V usage is TRBV28 and J usage is TRBJ1-2; D remains ambiguous. Trimming took off 1 base at V and 4 bases at J, with 7 bases between the two ends. The CDR3 contains 13 residues. Germline V gene lookup returns CDR1 MDHEN and CDR2 SYDVKM. CDR3 in amino acids: CASSLYSGYGYTF. In DNA form, the CDR3 reads TGTGCCAGCAGTTTATATTCTGGCTATGGCTACACCTTC.

The chain carries TRBV28 and TRBJ1-2; D remains unclear. The CDR3 runs 13 residues. Germline assignment: CDR1 MDHEN and CDR2 SYDVKM. Trimming stripped 3 bases from V and 5 bases from J, with 10 bases between. The DNA for the CDR3 is TGTGCCAGCAGTTTGGGGAAGATTTATGGCTACACCTTC. It specifies CASSLGKIYGYTF.

V and J are TRBV3-1 and TRBJ2-2, with D possibly TRBD1 on 7 matching bases. Germline V gene data show CDR1 as LGHDT and CDR2 as YNNKEL (reference sequence). The germline V and J ends were trimmed by 4 bases and 6 bases, with 18 bases remaining between them. This CDR3 has 16 residues. The CDR3 DNA is TGTGCCAGCAGCCTACCCTCAGGGGGAGGCCCCGGGGAGCTGTTTTTT. Its translation: CASSLPSGGGPGELFF.

In this sample, this clonotype turned up many times. V gene TRBV7-9 combines with J gene TRBJ2-7, with TRBD1 identical over 7 bases. The germline V gene encodes CDR1 SEHNR and CDR2 FQNEAQ (reference sequence). This CDR3 comprises 13 residues. Trimming cost V 6 bases and J 1 base; bases outside gene matches: 3. The CDR3 DNA is TGTGCCAGCAGAGGGGACAGATCCTACGAGCAGTACTTC. Translation gives CASRGDRSYEQYF.

The chain couples TRBV3-1 to TRBJ2-1, with D perhaps matching TRBD2 (6 bases). Judging by the DNA end, TRBJ2-7 fits better; the J call may be wrong. Germline-derived CDR1 and CDR2 are LGHDT and YNNKEL (reference sequence). This CDR3 spans 14 amino acids. The CDR3 region is CASTVSGVSNEQYF. The CDR3 coding sequence is TGTGCCAGCACCGTATCGGGAGTATCCAATGAGCAGTACTTC.

The rearrangement uses TRBV19 and TRBJ2-5; possible D gene TRBD1, 5 bases. Trimming pared 2 bases from V and 4 bases from J, leaving 8 bases between. There are 13 residues in the CDR3. CDR1 and CDR2 (germline): LNHDA, SQIVND (reference sequence). CDR3 DNA: TGTGCCAGTAGTATAAGACAGTCAGAGACCCAGTACTTC. This gives the protein CASSIRQSETQYF.

As concerns this clonotype: The junction and the germline gene differ at one end; a read error may be behind it. The V call is TRBV6-5, the J call TRBJ2-5; D ambiguous. Looked up from germline, CDR1 is MNHEY and CDR2 is SVGAGI. This CDR3 contains 16 residues. DNA for the CDR3: TGTGCCAGCAGTTACACCCCGTTGCAGACTCAAGAGACCCAGCACTTC. This sequence encodes CASSYTPLQTQETQHF.

This clonotype showed up many times. This sequence joins TRBV24-1 and TRBJ2-5; D may be TRBD1 (6 bases). Germline loops: CDR1 KGHDR, CDR2 SFDVKD. The V gene lost 3 bases and the J gene lost 4 bases, with 14 bases spanning the gap. The CDR3 consists of 15 residues. This CDR3 is CATSDTPSRGETQYF. The CDR3 bases are TGTGCCACCAGTGATACTCCGAGCAGGGGAGAGACCCAGTACTTC.